This is a list of T cell receptor beta chains from one sample in a study of blood T cell repertoires in COVID-19. TCRdb keeps only in-frame clones here, not all; method: immunoSEQ multiplex PCR. The table has 120,000 or so clones, around four fifths seen once. Sequencing used peripheral blood. These receptors were obtained from a man older than 75 with active or convalescent COVID-19. Each CDR3 is given with its conserved first and last residue. Fields, in order: D gene, clone size, V gene, J gene, CDR3 length, CDR3 protein, CDR3 DNA. The D gene is left open where the match is weak. Only part of the rows carry a size: once, few, many, or a class if the clone is expanded.

TRBD1	few	TRBV4-1	TRBJ1-4	18	CASSLRGEGAASGEKLFF	TGCGCCAGCAGCCTGAGGGGAGAGGGGGCGGCTTCCGGGGAAAAACTGTTTTTT
NA	NA	TRBV18	TRBJ1-6	15	CASSPSGTNGSPLHF	TGTGCCAGCTCACCTTCCGGGACTAATGGTTCACCCCTCCACTTT
NA	NA	TRBV5-4	TRBJ1-4	14	CASSLDLGGEKLFF	TGTGCCAGCAGCCTGGACCTAGGGGGTGAAAAACTGTTTTTT
TRBD1	NA	TRBV19	TRBJ1-5	14	CASSIQGGHQPQHF	TGTGCCAGTAGTATCCAGGGGGGTCATCAGCCCCAGCATTTT
TRBD1	NA	TRBV19	TRBJ2-5	14	CASSMGQGIETQYF	TGTGCCAGTAGTATGGGACAGGGGATTGAGACCCAGTACTTC
NA	NA	TRBV5-1	TRBJ2-2	14	CASGQGSNTGELFF	TGCGCCAGCGGCCAGGGGTCGAACACCGGGGAGCTGTTTTTT
NA	NA	TRBV9	TRBJ1-6	13	CASSADGNSPLHF	TGTGCCAGCAGCGCCGATGGCAATTCACCCCTCCACTTT
TRBD2	once	TRBV11-1	TRBJ2-3	13	CASSDGGSGTQYF	TGTGCCAGCAGCGACGGGGGGAGCGGGACGCAGTATTTT
NA	NA	TRBV5-5	TRBJ2-7	17	CASSPGRTEGAPYEQYF	TGTGCCAGCAGCCCGGGGAGGACCGAGGGCGCCCCCTACGAGCAGTACTTC
NA	NA	TRBV5-1	TRBJ2-2	14	CASRPDTYSRELFF	TGCGCCAGCAGACCGGACACTTATAGTCGGGAGCTGTTTTTT
NA	once	TRBV4-3	TRBJ1-4	16	CASSQGAGGINEKLFF	TGCGCCAGCAGCCAAGGGGCGGGGGGAATTAATGAAAAACTGTTTTTT
NA	few	TRBV20-1	TRBJ2-7	11	CSAILSYEQYF	TGCAGTGCTATCCTTTCCTACGAGCAGTACTTC
NA	NA	TRBV6-2/TRBV6-3	TRBJ1-5	15	CASSLRTFEGQPQHF	TGTGCCAGCAGTCTCCGGACTTTTGAAGGGCAGCCCCAGCATTTT
NA	once	TRBV5-1	TRBJ2-1	14	CASSLGATSDEQFF	TGCGCCAGCAGCTTGGGTGCTACTTCGGATGAGCAGTTCTTC
NA	NA	TRBV10-3	TRBJ2-1	12	CAISPQGYEQFF	TGTGCCATCAGCCCACAGGGATATGAGCAGTTCTTC
NA	NA	TRBV19	TRBJ2-5	14	CASSMGRGAETQYF	TGTGCCAGTAGTATGGGCAGGGGTGCAGAGACCCAGTACTTC
NA	NA	TRBV29-1	TRBJ1-1	11	CSVAEHTEAFF	TGCAGCGTTGCTGAGCACACTGAAGCTTTCTTT
NA	NA	TRBV6-1	TRBJ1-3	17	CASSEALVSGSGNTIYF	TGTGCCAGCAGTGAAGCGCTCGTGTCAGGGTCCGGAAACACCATATATTTT
TRBD2	once	TRBV6-2/TRBV6-3	TRBJ2-2	17	CASSYSRTSGLVEELFF	TGTGCCAGCAGTTACTCAAGGACTAGCGGGCTGGTGGAGGAGCTGTTTTTT
TRBD1	NA	TRBV4-1	TRBJ1-5	18	CASSQGIQGVLSNQPQHF	TGCGCCAGCAGCCAAGGCATACAGGGGGTCCTGAGCAATCAGCCCCAGCATTTT
NA	NA	TRBV11-3	TRBJ1-5	18	CASSFPRGGERGNQPQHF	TGTGCCAGCAGCTTCCCCCGTGGGGGGGAGCGGGGCAATCAGCCCCAGCATTTT
NA	NA	TRBV19	TRBJ1-2	13	CASSIRGAPGYTF	TGTGCCAGTAGTATTCGGGGGGCGCCGGGCTACACCTTC
TRBD2	NA	TRBV10-3	TRBJ2-3	15	CAISATSGSTDTQYF	TGTGCCATCAGCGCCACTAGCGGGAGCACAGATACGCAGTATTTT
TRBD1	NA	TRBV5-5	TRBJ1-4	17	CASSPAGQGATNEKLFF	TGTGCCAGCAGCCCTGCTGGACAGGGGGCAACTAATGAAAAACTGTTTTTT
NA	few	TRBV10-3	TRBJ1-3	15	CAVNGGPTSGNTIYF	TGTGCCGTTAATGGGGGCCCTACCTCTGGAAACACCATATATTTT
NA	NA	TRBV4-3	TRBJ2-7	16	CASSQVDRDSAYEQYF	TGCGCCAGCAGCCAAGTCGATCGGGACTCCGCCTACGAGCAGTACTTC
TRBD1	NA	TRBV6-6	TRBJ1-2	16	CASSPPGQPTNYGYTF	TGTGCCAGCAGTCCCCCGGGACAGCCGACTAACTATGGCTACACCTTC
TRBD1	NA	TRBV18	TRBJ1-1	14	CASSTGGGNTEAFF	TGTGCCAGCTCAACAGGGGGCGGGAACACTGAAGCTTTCTTT
NA	NA	TRBV3-1/TRBV3-2	TRBJ2-4	17	CASSHREGRGAKNIQYF	TGTGCCAGCAGCCATAGAGAGGGCAGAGGCGCCAAAAACATTCAGTACTTC
NA	NA	TRBV10-1	TRBJ1-2	13	CASSESRKNGYTF	TGCGCCAGCAGTGAGTCCAGGAAAAATGGCTACACCTTC
NA	NA	TRBV5-4	TRBJ2-1	13	CASSRDRNNEQFF	TGTGCCAGCAGCCGCGACAGAAACAATGAGCAGTTCTTC
NA	NA	TRBV3-1/TRBV3-2	TRBJ2-1	18	CASSTEGDLDISYNEQFF	TGTGCCAGCAGCACAGAGGGGGACCTAGACATTTCCTACAATGAGCAGTTCTTC
TRBD1	NA	TRBV18	TRBJ1-2	16	CASSPSGTGGDYGYTF	TGTGCCAGCTCACCATCCGGGACAGGGGGCGACTATGGCTACACCTTC
NA	NA	TRBV1	TRBJ1-1	15	CTSSQKTKGSSNPFF	TGCACCAGCAGCCAAAAAACTAAGGGGTCGTCTAATCCGTTCTTT
NA	NA	TRBV28	TRBJ1-1	12	CASSPTTEGAFF	TGTGCCAGCAGTCCTACGACGGAGGGAGCTTTCTTT
NA	few	TRBV5-4	TRBJ2-7	15	CASSLDPGLPGEQYF	TGTGCCAGCAGCTTGGACCCTGGGCTTCCTGGCGAGCAGTACTTC
NA	NA	TRBV27	TRBJ2-7	14	CASSLHGLSYEQYF	TGTGCCAGCAGTTTACACGGACTCTCCTACGAGCAGTACTTC
TRBD2	NA	TRBV5-1	TRBJ2-5	16	CASSLGTSGGSETQYF	TGCGCCAGCAGCTTGGGGACTAGCGGGGGTTCTGAGACCCAGTACTTC
NA	NA	TRBV6-2/TRBV6-3	TRBJ1-1	14	CASSTPAAYTEAFF	TGTGCCAGCAGCACGCCCGCGGCTTACACTGAAGCTTTCTTT
NA	NA	TRBV29-1	TRBJ1-2	11	CSAVGNYGYTF	TGCAGCGCGGTCGGTAACTATGGCTACACCTTC
NA	NA	TRBV19	TRBJ1-3	14	CASKVGGSGNTIYF	TGTGCCAGTAAGGTCGGCGGCTCTGGAAACACCATATATTTT
TRBD1	few	TRBV5-4	TRBJ1-2	14	CASSGGTGLIGYTF	TGTGCCAGCAGCGGGGGGACAGGGTTGATCGGCTACACCTTC
TRBD1	NA	TRBV3-1/TRBV3-2	TRBJ2-5	14	CASSSRTGEETQYF	TGTGCCAGCAGCTCTCGGACAGGGGAAGAGACCCAGTACTTC
NA	NA	TRBV6-5	TRBJ2-1	15	CASSYSTIAYNEQFF	TGTGCCAGCAGTTACTCTACTATTGCCTACAATGAGCAGTTCTTC
NA	NA	TRBV4-1	TRBJ2-1	16	CASSQGPLRSYNEQFF	TGCGCCAGCAGCCAAGGGCCCCTCCGCTCCTACAATGAGCAGTTCTTC
NA	NA	TRBV27	TRBJ1-1	16	CASRSLLTDMNTEAFF	TGTGCCAGCAGGTCCCTGCTGACAGACATGAACACTGAAGCTTTCTTT
TRBD1	NA	TRBV2	TRBJ1-2	15	CASTDAGTGARGLTF	TGTGCCAGCACCGATGCCGGGACAGGGGCCCGGGGCCTCACCTTC
TRBD1	once	TRBV7-8	TRBJ1-5	13	CASREQGDQPQHF	TGTGCCAGCAGGGAACAGGGGGATCAGCCCCAGCATTTT
NA	NA	TRBV7-2	TRBJ1-2	15	CASSFAPGTLYGYTF	TGTGCCAGCAGCTTTGCACCGGGGACACTCTATGGCTACACCTTC
TRBD1	NA	TRBV4-1	TRBJ1-2	16	CASSQGQGGANYGYTF	TGCGCCAGCAGCCAAGGACAGGGGGGGGCCAACTATGGCTACACCTTC
TRBD2	NA	TRBV11-2	TRBJ2-3	15	CASSFDGGDTDTQYF	TGTGCCAGCAGCTTCGACGGGGGGGACACAGATACGCAGTATTTT
NA	once	TRBV3-1/TRBV3-2	TRBJ2-3	12	CASSQRSSRSYF	TGTGCCAGCAGCCAACGTAGCAGTCGTTCGTATTTT
TRBD1	NA	TRBV27	TRBJ1-2	16	CASSFSPGQSVYGYTF	TGTGCCAGCAGTTTCTCCCCGGGACAGTCCGTCTATGGCTACACCTTC
NA	NA	TRBV6-4	TRBJ1-6	15	CASSEFGQGYSPLHF	TGTGCCAGCAGTGAATTCGGTCAGGGGTATTCACCCCTCCACTTT
TRBD1	NA	TRBV3-1/TRBV3-2	TRBJ1-2	13	CASSTRQGSGYTF	TGTGCCAGCAGCACGCGACAGGGGTCTGGCTACACCTTC
NA	NA	TRBV19	TRBJ2-7	15	CASSINPTSIYEQYF	TGTGCCAGTAGTATAAACCCGACATCCATCTACGAGCAGTACTTC
NA	NA	TRBV27	TRBJ1-3	14	CASKRGGSGNTIYF	TGTGCCAGCAAAAGAGGGGGCTCTGGAAACACCATATATTTT